Each of the 8 T cell receptor beta chains below was sequenced from the same sample in a study of T cells in Graves' hyperthyroidism and ophthalmopathy. RNA transcripts gave rise to amplified TCR beta CDR3 regions. Using the HTBI primer set, a first-round RT-PCR was run on the TCR CDR3. TCRdb independently ran MiXCR on the multiplex PCR reads; one entry per CDR3 protein. The data contain roughly 500,000 distinct CDR3 sequences, around 50% of them singletons. The sample comprised peripheral blood or thyroid tissue (not recorded which). These receptor sequences come from an adult woman with Graves' disease, either hyperthyroidism or ophthalmopathy (not recorded which).

This chain joins TRBV29-1 and TRBJ2-7; 12 nucleotides match TRBD2. The J call is uncertain, as TRBJ2-1 better fits the DNA end. Per germline, CDR1 SQVTM and CDR2 ANQGSEA. This CDR3 region has 16 residues. This CDR3 is CSVVQWTSGNNNEQFF. The CDR3 DNA reads TGCAGCGTTGTCCAATGGACTAGCGGGAACAACAATGAGCAGTTCTTC.

This clonotype was observed at least ten times. The J gene is TRBJ1-5, the V gene TRBV20-1; TRBD1 might be the D (5 bases). The V end lost 6 bases, the J end lost 4 bases, and 16 bases lay between the germline ends. The CDR3 sequence is 14 residues long. From germline, CDR1 is DFQATT and CDR2 SNEGSKA (reference sequence). The CDR3 here is CSAYPGTSNQPQHF. The DNA of the CDR3 is TGCAGTGCCTATCCAGGGACCTCAAATCAGCCCCAGCATTTT.

Comment on this clonotype: At one end the junction does not follow the germline gene, possibly because of a read error. The chain recombines TRBV10-3 with TRBJ1-1; D uncertain. The CDR3 consists of 15 residues. Germline CDR1 ENHRY, CDR2 SYGVKD. DNA of the CDR3: TGTGCCAGCAGTGAGTCCGCTATGGCGGACACTGAAGCTTTCTTT. This codes for CASSESAMADTEAFF.

The chain is built from TRBV7-9 and TRBJ2-5, with TRBD2 matching over 7 bases. V was pared by 4 bases and J by 5 bases, with 7 bases of the junction left unmatched. Per the germline V gene, CDR1 is SEHNR and CDR2 is FQNEAQ (reference sequence). This CDR3 region has 14 residues. Here the CDR3 DNA reads TGTGCCAGCAGCTCGTTTACTAGCGCGGAGACCCAGTACTTC. Translation: CASSSFTSAETQYF.

Only a few counts were recorded for this clonotype. The chain recombines TRBV6-2 or TRBV6-3 with TRBJ2-2, with 9 bases identical to TRBD1. V gave up 7 bases and J gave up 9 bases; unmatched junction bases: 6. From germline, CDR1 is MNHEY and CDR2 SVGEGT. The CDR3 consists of 13 residues. This chain's CDR3 is CASIKDRGRELFF. The CDR3 nucleotides are TGTGCCAGCATCAAGGACAGGGGACGGGAGCTGTTTTTT.

CDR3 sequence: CASSLVGGGYTF. The CDR3 DNA reads TGTGCCAGCAGTTTAGTAGGGGGTGGCTACACCTTC. The chain couples TRBV28 to TRBJ1-2; maybe TRBD1 (6 bases). The CDR3 runs to 12 residues. Between the trimmed V and J ends, which lost 2 bases and 7 bases, there was a span of 8 bases. Germline CDR1 and CDR2: MDHEN and SYDVKM.

Ten or more counts support this clonotype. The CDR3 DNA reads TGCAGTGCTAGGGGTAGAGATCAGCCCCAGCATTTT. Amino acid sequence: CSARGRDQPQHF. V is TRBV20-1 and J is TRBJ1-5, with no clear D. This CDR3 comprises 12 residues. The V gene's germline CDR1 is DFQATT and CDR2 SNEGSKA (reference sequence). V was trimmed by 3 bases and J by 5 bases, leaving 8 bases between them.

This clonotype was seen many times. The J gene is TRBJ1-1, the V gene TRBV7-9; 7 bases map to TRBD1. CDR1 and CDR2 (germline): SEHNR, FQNEAQ (reference sequence). J was trimmed by 4 bases and V by 5 bases; bases with no gene match: 7. The CDR3 has 14 residues. This CDR3 reads CASSTGALRTEAFF. CDR3 bases: TGTGCCAGCAGCACAGGGGCTTTGCGCACTGAAGCTTTCTTT.